Given below is one T cell receptor beta chain in context. Its antigen is not known. The CDR3 runs to 17 residues. CDR1 and CDR2 from the germline V gene are LNHDA and SQIVND (reference sequence). V lost 3 bases, J lost 1 base, and 5 bases stayed unmatched. The data are from a study of T cell responses to AZD1222 COVID-19 vaccine. The study, taken as a whole, reports: Nearly half of unique spike-specific TCRs reportedly avoided B.1.351 and B.1.1.7 mutated regions. Sampled repertoires all dated from after the peak T cell response. Mostly white British, mostly female donors; authors suggested clonal diversity may be underestimated. Only 5 to 7 individuals given AZD1222 were seropositive at baseline.

The method was immunoSEQ multiplex PCR; TCRdb's version includes in-frame clones alone and lacks a portion of them. The sample lists 100,000 or so clones, around 80% occurring once. The chain links TRBV19 to TRBJ2-2; 10 bases are a match to TRBD2. Sequencing used peripheral blood, obtained on day 0 of AZD1222 vaccination. The clonotype comes from an adult in good health. The CDR3 is CASSIEASGRNTGELFF. CDR3 nucleotide sequence: TGTGCCAGTAGTATTGAGGCTAGCGGGAGGAACACCGGGGAGCTGTTTTTT.